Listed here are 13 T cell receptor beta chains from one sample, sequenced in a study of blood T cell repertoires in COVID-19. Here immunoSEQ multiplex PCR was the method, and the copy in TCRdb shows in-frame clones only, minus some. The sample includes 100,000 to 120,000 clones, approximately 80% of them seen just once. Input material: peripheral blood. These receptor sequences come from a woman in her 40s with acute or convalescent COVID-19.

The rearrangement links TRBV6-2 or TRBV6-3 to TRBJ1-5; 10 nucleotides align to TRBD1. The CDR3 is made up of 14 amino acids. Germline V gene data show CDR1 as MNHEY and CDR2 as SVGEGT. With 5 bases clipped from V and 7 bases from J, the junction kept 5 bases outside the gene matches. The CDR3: CASSVTGGGQPQHF. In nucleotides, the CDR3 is TGTGCCAGCAGTGTGACAGGGGGCGGACAGCCCCAGCATTTT.

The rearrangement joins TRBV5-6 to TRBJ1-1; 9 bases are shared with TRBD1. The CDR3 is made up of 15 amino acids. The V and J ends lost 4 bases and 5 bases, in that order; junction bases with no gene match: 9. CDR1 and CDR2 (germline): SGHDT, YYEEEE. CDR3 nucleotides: TGTGCCAGCAGCCCCTGGACAGGGGATCATACTGAAGCTTTCTTT. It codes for CASSPWTGDHTEAFF.

The CDR3: CASSSDPSGGAEDTQYF. DNA of the CDR3: TGCGCCAGCAGCTCCGATCCGAGCGGGGGGGCCGAGGATACGCAGTATTTT. The V call is TRBV5-1, the J call TRBJ2-3; TRBD2 aligns across 10 bases. Germline values: CDR1 SGHRS, CDR2 YFSETQ. Germline trimming cut 3 bases from V and 6 bases from J; bases unmatched to any gene: 13. This CDR3 region has 17 residues.

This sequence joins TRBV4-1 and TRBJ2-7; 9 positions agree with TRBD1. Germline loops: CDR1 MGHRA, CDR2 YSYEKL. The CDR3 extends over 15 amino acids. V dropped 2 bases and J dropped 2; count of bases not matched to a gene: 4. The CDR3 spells CASSQRGQGPYEQYF. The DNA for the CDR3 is TGCGCCAGCAGCCAAAGGGGACAGGGACCCTACGAGCAGTACTTC.

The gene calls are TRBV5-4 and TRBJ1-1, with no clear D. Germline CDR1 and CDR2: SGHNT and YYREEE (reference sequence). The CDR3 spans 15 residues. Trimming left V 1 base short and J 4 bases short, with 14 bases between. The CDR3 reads CASSLLGGPSTEAFF. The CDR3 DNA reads TGTGCCAGCAGCTTGTTGGGTGGGCCCAGCACTGAAGCTTTCTTT. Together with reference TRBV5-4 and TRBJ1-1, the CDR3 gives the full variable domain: ETGVTQSPTHLIKTRGQQVTLRCSSQSGHNTVSWYQQALGQGPQFIFQYYREEENGRGNFPPRFSGLQFPNYSSELNVNALELDDSALYLCASSLLGGPSTEAFFGQGTRLTVV.

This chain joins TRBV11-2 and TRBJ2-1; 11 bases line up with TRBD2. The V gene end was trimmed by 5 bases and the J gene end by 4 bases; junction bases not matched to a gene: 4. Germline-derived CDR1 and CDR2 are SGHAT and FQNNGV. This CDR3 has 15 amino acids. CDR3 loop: CASSRSGGVYNEQFF. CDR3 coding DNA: TGTGCCAGCAGCCGTAGCGGGGGGGTTTACAATGAGCAGTTCTTC.

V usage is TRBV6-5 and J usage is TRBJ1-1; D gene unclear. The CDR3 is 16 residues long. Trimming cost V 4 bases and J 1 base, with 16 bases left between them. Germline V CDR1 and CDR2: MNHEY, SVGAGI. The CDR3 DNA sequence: TGTGCCAGCAGTTCACGGGTCCCGGGTGCGAACACTGAAGCTTTCTTT. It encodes CASSSRVPGANTEAFF.

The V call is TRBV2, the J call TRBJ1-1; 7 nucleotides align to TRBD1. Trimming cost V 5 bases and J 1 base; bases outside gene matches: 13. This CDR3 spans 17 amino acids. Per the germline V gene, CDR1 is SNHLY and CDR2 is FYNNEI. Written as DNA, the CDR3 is TGTGCCAGCAGTCCAATGTTGAGGGGGCAGGCGAACACTGAAGCTTTCTTT. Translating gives CASSPMLRGQANTEAFF.

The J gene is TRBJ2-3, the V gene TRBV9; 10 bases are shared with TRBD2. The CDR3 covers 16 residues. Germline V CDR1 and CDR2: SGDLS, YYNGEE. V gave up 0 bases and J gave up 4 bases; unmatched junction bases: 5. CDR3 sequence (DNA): TGTGCCAGCAGCGTAGTAGCGGGGGGTGGGGCAGATACGCAGTATTTT. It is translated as CASSVVAGGGADTQYF.

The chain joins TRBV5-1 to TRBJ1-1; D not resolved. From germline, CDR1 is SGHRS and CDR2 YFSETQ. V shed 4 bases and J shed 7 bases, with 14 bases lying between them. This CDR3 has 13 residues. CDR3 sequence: CASSLVGTYEAFF. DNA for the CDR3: TGCGCCAGCAGCCTAGTAGGCACCTATGAAGCTTTCTTT.

The CDR3 DNA follows: TGCGCCAGCAGCCAAGATGCGGGTGACACAGGGGCCACTGAAGCTTTCTTT. Translated, it gives CASSQDAGDTGATEAFF. V is TRBV4-3 and J is TRBJ1-1; 7 nucleotides agree with TRBD1. Germline CDR1 reads LGHNA; CDR2 reads YSLEER. This CDR3 has 17 amino acids. Trimming at V came to 0 bases and at J to 4 bases, leaving 11 bases not matched to a gene.

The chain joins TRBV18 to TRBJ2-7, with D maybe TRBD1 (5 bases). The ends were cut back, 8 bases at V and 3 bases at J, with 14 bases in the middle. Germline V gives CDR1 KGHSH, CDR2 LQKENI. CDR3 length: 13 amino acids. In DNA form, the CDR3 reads TGTGCCAGCGTTTTCGGGCAGGGCTACGAGCAGTACTTC. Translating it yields CASVFGQGYEQYF.

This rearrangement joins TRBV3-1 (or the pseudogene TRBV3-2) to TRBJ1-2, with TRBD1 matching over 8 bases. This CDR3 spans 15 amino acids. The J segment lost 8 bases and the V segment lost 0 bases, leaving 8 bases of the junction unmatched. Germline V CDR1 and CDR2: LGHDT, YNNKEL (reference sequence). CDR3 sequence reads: CASSQDMIRGHGYTF. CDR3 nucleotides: TGTGCCAGCAGCCAAGATATGATCAGGGGGCACGGCTACACCTTC.